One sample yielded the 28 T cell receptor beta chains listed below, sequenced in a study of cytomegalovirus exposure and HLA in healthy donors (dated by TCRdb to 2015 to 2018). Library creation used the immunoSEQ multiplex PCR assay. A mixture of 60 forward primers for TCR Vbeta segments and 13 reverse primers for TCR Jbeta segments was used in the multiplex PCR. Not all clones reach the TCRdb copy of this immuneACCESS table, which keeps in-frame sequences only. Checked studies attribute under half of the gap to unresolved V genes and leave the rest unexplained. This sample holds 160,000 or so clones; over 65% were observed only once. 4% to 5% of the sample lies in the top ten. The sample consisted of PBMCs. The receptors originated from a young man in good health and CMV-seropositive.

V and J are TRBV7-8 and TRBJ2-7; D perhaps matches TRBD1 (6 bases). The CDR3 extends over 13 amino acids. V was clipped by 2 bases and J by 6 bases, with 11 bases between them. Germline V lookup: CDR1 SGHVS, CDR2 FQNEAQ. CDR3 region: CASSLKAGAEQYV. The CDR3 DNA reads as TGTGCCAGCAGCTTAAAAGCAGGGGCCGAGCAGTACGTC.

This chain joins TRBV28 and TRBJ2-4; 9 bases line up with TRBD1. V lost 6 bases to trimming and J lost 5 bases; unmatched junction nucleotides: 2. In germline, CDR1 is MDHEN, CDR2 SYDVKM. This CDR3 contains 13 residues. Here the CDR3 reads CASRQGAENIQYF. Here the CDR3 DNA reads TGTGCCAGCAGACAGGGGGCGGAAAACATTCAGTACTTC.

CDR3 sequence reads: CATSKGLVKETQYF. CDR3 DNA: TGTGCCACCAGCAAGGGACTAGTGAAGGAGACCCAGTACTTC. The V gene is TRBV15, the J gene TRBJ2-5; TRBD2 matches at 8 bases. From germline, CDR1 is LNHNV and CDR2 YYDKDF (reference sequence). This CDR3 has 14 amino acids. The junction had 6 bases not matched to a gene; V was cut back by 4 bases and J by 5 bases.

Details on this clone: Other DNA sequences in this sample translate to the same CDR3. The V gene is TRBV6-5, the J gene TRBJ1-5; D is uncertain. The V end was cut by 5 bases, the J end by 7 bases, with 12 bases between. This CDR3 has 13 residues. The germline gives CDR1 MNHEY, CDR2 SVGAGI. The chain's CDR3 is CASSPTGGQPQHF. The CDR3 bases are TGTGCCAGCAGTCCAACGGGTGGACAGCCCCAGCATTTT.

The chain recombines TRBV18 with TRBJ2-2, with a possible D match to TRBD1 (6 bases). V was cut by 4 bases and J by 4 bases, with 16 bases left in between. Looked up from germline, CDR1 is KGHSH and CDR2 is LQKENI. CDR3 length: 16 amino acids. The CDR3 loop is CASSLSVGQSTGELFF. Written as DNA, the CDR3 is TGTGCCAGCTCACTGTCTGTAGGACAGTCCACCGGGGAGCTGTTTTTT.

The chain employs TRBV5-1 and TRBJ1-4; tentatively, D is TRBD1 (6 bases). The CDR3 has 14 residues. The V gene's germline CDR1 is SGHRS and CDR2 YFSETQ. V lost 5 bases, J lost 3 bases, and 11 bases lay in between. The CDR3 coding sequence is TGCGCCAGCAGAGCCAGGGGCTCTAATGAAAAACTGTTTTTT. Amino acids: CASRARGSNEKLFF.

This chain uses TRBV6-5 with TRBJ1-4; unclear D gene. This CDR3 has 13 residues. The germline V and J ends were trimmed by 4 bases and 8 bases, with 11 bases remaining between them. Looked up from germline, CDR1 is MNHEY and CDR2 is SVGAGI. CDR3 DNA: TGTGCCAGCAGTTTTACCTCCGGGGAAAAACTGTTTTTT. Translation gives CASSFTSGEKLFF.

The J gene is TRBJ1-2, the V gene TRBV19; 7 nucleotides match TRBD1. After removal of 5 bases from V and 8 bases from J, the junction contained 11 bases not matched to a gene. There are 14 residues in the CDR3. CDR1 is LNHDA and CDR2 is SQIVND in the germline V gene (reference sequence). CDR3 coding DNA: TGTGCCAGTAGTCCCCCCGGGACAGTACAGGGCTACACCTTC. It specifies CASSPPGTVQGYTF.

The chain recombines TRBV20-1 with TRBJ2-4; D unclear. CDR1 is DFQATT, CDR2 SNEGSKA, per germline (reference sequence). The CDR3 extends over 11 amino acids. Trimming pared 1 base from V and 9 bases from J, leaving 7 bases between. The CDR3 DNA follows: TGCAGTGCTAGAGCCCCGGTCATTCAGTACTTC. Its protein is CSARAPVIQYF.

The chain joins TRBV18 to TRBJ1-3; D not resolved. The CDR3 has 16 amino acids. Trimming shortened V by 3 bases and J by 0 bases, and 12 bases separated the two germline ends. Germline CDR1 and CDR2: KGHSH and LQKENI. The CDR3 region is CASSPIQEDSGNTIYF. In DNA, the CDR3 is TGTGCCAGCTCACCTATTCAAGAGGACTCTGGAAACACCATATATTTT.

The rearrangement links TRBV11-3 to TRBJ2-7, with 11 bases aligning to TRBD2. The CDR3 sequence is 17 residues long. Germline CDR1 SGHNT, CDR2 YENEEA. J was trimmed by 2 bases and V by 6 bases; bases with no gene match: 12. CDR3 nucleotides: TGTGCCAGCAGTCCGATAGCGGGGGGGTCTTGGACCTACGAGCAGTACGTC. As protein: CASSPIAGGSWTYEQYV.

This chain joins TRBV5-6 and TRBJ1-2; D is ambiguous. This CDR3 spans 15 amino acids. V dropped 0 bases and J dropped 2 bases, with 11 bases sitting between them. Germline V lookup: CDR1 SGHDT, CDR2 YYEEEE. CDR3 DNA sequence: TGTGCCAGCAGCTTGGAACAGCTTTGGAACTATGGCTACACCTTC. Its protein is CASSLEQLWNYGYTF.

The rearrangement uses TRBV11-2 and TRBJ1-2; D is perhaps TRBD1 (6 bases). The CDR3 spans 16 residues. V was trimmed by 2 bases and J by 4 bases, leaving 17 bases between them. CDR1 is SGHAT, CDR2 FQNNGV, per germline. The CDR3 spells CASSLTTGRGSYGYTF. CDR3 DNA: TGTGCCAGCAGCTTAACTACGGGCAGGGGTAGCTATGGCTACACCTTC.

The CDR3 DNA follows: TGTGCCAGCAGCTTACAGGGGCGAGGAGTCTCAAGCGAGCAGTACGTC. It encodes CASSLQGRGVSSEQYV. The chain couples TRBV7-9 to TRBJ2-7; possible D gene TRBD1, 6 bases. V was clipped by 2 bases and J by 6 bases, with 20 bases between them. The germline V gene has CDR1 SEHNR and CDR2 FQNEAQ (reference sequence). CDR3 length: 16 residues.

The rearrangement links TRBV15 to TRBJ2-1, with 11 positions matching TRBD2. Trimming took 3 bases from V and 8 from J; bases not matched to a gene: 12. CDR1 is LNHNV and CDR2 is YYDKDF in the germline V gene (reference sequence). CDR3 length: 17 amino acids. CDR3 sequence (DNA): TGTGCCACCAGCAGCTTGTTAGCGGGAGGGCCAAGCGATGAGCAGTTCTTC. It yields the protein CATSSLLAGGPSDEQFF.

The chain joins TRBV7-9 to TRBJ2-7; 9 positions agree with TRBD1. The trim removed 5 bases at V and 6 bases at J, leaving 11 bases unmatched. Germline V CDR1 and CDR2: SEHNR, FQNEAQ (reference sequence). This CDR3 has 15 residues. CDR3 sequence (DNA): TGTGCCAGCAGCCCCGCGGGACAGGGATATCGCGAGCAGTACGTC. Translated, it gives CASSPAGQGYREQYV.

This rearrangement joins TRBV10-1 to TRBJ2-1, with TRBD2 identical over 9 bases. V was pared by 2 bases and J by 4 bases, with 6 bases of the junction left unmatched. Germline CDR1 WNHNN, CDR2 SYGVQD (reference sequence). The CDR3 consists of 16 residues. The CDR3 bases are TGCGCCAGCAGTGAGGCCGGGACTAGCCTGTACAATGAGCAGTTCTTC. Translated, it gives CASSEAGTSLYNEQFF.

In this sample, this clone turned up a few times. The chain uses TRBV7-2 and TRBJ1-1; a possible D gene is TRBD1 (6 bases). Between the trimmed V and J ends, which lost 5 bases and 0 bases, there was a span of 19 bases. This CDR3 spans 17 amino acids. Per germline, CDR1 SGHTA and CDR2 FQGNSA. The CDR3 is CASSLQAGGHMNTEAFF. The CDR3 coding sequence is TGTGCCAGCAGCCTCCAAGCGGGGGGACATATGAACACTGAAGCTTTCTTT.

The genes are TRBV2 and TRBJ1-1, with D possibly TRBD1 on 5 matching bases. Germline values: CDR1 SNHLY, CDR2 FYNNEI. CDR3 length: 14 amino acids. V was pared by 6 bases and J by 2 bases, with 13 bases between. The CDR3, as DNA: TGTGCCAGCAGCCTAATGACAGAAAACACTGAAGCTTTCTTT. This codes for CASSLMTENTEAFF.

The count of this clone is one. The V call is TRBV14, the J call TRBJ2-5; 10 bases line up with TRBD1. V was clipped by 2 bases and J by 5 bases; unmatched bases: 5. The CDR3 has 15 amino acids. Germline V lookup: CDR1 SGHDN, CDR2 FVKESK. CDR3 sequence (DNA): TGTGCCAGCAGCCAAAGACAGGGGGCTAAGGAGACCCAGTACTTC. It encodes CASSQRQGAKETQYF.

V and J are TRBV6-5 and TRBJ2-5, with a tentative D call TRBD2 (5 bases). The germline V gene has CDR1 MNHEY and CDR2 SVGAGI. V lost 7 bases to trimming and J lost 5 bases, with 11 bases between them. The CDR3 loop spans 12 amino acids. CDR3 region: CASTSRGETQYF. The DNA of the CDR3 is TGTGCCAGCACCTCGCGAGGGGAGACCCAGTACTTC.

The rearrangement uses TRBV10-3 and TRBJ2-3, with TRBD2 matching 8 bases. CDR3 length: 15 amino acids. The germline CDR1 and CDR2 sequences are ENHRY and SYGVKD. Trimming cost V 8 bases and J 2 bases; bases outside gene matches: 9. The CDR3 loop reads CAISPGGENTDTQYF. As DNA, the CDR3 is TGTGCCATCTCACCGGGGGGGGAGAACACAGATACGCAGTATTTT.

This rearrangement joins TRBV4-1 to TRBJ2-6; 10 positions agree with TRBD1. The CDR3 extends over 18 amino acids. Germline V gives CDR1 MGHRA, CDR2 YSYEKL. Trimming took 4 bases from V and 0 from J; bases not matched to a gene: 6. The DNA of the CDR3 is TGCGCCAGCAGCCTCCGGGACAGGGGTACCTCTGGGGCCAACGTCCTGACTTTC. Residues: CASSLRDRGTSGANVLTF.

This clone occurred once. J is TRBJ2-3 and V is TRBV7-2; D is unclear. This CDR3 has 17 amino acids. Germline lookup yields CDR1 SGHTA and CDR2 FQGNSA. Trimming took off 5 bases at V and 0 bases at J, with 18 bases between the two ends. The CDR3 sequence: CASSLRSVAYSTDTQYF. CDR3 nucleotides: TGTGCCAGCAGCCTACGCTCCGTCGCTTATAGCACAGATACGCAGTATTTT.

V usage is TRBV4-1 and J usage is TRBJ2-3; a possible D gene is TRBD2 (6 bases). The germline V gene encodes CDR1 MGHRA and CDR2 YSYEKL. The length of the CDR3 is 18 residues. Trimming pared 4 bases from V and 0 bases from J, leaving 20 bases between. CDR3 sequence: CASSRRDLGGGSTDTQYF. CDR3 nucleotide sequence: TGCGCCAGCAGCCGCCGGGATCTCGGGGGAGGAAGCACAGATACGCAGTATTTT.

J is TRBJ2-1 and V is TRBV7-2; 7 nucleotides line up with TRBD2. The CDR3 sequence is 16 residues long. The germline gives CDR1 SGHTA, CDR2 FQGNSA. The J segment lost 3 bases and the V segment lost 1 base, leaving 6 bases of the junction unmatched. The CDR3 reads CASSLGLARRYNEQFF. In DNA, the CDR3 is TGTGCCAGCAGCTTAGGACTAGCCCGACGCTACAATGAGCAGTTCTTC.

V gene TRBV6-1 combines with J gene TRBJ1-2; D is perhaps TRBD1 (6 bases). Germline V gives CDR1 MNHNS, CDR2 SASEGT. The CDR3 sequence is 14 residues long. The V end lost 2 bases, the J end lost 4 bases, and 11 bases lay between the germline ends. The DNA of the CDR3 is TGTGCCAGCAGTGAATTTTCACAGGGCTATGGCTACACCTTC. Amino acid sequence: CASSEFSQGYGYTF.

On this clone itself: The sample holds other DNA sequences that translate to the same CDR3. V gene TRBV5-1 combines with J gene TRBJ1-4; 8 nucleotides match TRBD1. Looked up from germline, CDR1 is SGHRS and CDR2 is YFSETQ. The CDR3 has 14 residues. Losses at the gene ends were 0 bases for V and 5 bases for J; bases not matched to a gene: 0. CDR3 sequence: CASSLGQGNEKLFF. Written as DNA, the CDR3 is TGCGCCAGCAGCTTGGGACAGGGGAATGAAAAACTGTTTTTT.